A selection of T cell receptor delta chains follows, all from one sample in a study of Vδ1+ human thymocytes. TCRdb reanalysed the multiplex PCR reads with CATT. The sample includes more than 50,000 delta-chain clones, approximately 15% seen only once; the top ten take approximately 0.5%. Sequencing was done on a sample of Vdelta1+ gamma-delta thymocytes from the thymus. These receptors all stem from a boy in the first two years of life who had congenital heart surgery. CDR3s include the opening cysteine and the closing phenylalanine or tryptophan. The D gene is left open where the match is weak. Not all rows give a size; the values are once, few, many and, for expanded clones, a class.

V gene,D gene,J gene,clone size,CDR3 protein,CDR3 DNA
TRDV1,TRDD3,TRDJ1,few,CALGEPSYWGIRPLRLIF,TGTGCTCTTGGGGAACCATCCTACTGGGGGATACGACCCCTCAGACTCATCTTT
TRDV1,TRDD3,TRDJ1,few,CALGEPFLWGIRLGYTDKHIF,TGTGCTCTTGGGGAACCCTTCCTCTGGGGGATACGCCTCGGGTACACCGATAAACACATCTTT
TRDV2,TRDD3,TRDJ1,medium-sized,CACGTGGWGIQKLIF,TGTGCCTGTGGCACCGGAGGCTGGGGGATACAGAAACTCATCTTT
TRDV1,TRDD2,TRDJ1,.,CALGVSPSYGLLLGSPPLYADKLIF,TGTGCTCTTGGGGTGTCACCTTCCTACGGACTCCTACTGGGGTCGCCCCCCCTTTACGCCGATAAACTCATCTTT
TRDV1,.,TRDJ1,.,CALGLLSMPTDKLIF,TGTGCTCTTGGGTTGCTAAGCATGCCCACCGATAAACTCATCTTT
TRDV1,.,TRDJ1,.,CALGERGWAPYTDKLIF,TGTGCTCTTGGGGAACGGGGGTGGGCTCCATACACCGATAAACTCATCTTT
TRDV1,.,TRDJ1,few,CALGGLRTDKLIF,TGTGCTCTTGGGGGGCTACGGACCGATAAACTCATCTTT
TRDV1,.,TRDJ1,.,CALGEAFLRMGGSTDKLIF,TGTGCTCTTGGGGAGGCCTTCCTTCGGATGGGGGGCTCCACCGATAAACTCATCTTT
TRDV1,TRDD3,TRDJ1,.,CALGETVGDTRVVTDKLIF,TGTGCTCTTGGGGAAACGGTGGGGGATACGCGGGTTGTCACCGATAAACTCATCTTT
TRDV1,TRDD3,TRDJ1,few,CALGERGIRAKLIF,TGTGCTCTTGGGGAAAGGGGGATACGAGCTAAACTCATCTTT
TRDV1,TRDD3,TRDJ1,few,CALGLEGLPLGGIRGTDKLIF,TGTGCTCTTGGCCTCGAGGGGCTTCCTTTGGGGGGGATACGAGGCACCGATAAACTCATCTTT
TRDV1,TRDD3,TRDJ1,few,CALGNRGYGDNTDKLIF,TGTGCTCTTGGGAACAGGGGATACGGGGACAATACCGATAAACTCATCTTT
TRDV1,TRDD3,TRDJ1,.,CALGEVRLGDTYTDKLIF,TGTGCTCTTGGGGAAGTCCGGCTGGGGGATACTTACACCGATAAACTCATCTTT
TRDV1,TRDD3,TRDJ1,.,CALGEGLGAELTDKLIF,TGTGCTCTTGGGGAAGGGCTGGGGGCTGAACTCACCGATAAACTCATCTTT
TRDV1,.,TRDJ1,.,CALGFRPSPTDKLIF,TGTGCTCTTGGGTTCCGGCCTTCTCCCACCGATAAACTCATCTTT
TRDV1,TRDD3,TRDJ1,.,CALGDPKSSGGLYYTDKLIF,TGTGCTCTTGGGGACCCCAAATCCTCTGGGGGACTATACTACACCGATAAACTCATCTTT
TRDV1,TRDD3,TRDJ1,few,CALGVPSDGGFSSYTDKLIF,TGTGCTCTTGGGGTTCCGTCTGATGGGGGATTCTCCTCGTACACCGATAAACTCATCTTT
TRDV2,TRDD3,TRDJ1,.,CACDGYWGIPTYTDKLIF,TGTGCCTGTGACGGGTACTGGGGGATTCCGACGTACACCGATAAACTCATCTTT
TRDV1,.,TRDJ1,.,CALGEPLGTLSLTGFSYTDKLIF,TGTGCTCTTGGGGAACCGCTCGGAACTCTCTCCCTAACAGGATTTTCGTACACCGATAAACTCATCTTT
TRDV1,.,TRDJ1,.,CALGELPYTDKLIF,TGTGCTCTTGGGGAACTACCGTACACCGATAAACTCATCTTT
TRDV1,TRDD3,TRDJ1,.,CALGSTTGGSLIF,TGTGCTCTTGGGTCAACGACTGGGGGATCCCTCATCTTT
TRDV1,TRDD2,TRDJ1,.,CALGELIPTKIRPPNEDKLIF,TGTGCTCTTGGGGAACTCATTCCTACCAAAATACGGCCCCCTAACGAGGATAAACTCATCTTT
TRDV1,.,TRDJ1,.,CALGELSRGGSYTDKLIF,TGTGCTCTTGGGGAACTCTCGCGTGGGGGTTCGTACACCGATAAACTCATCTTT
TRDV1,.,TRDJ1,.,CALGELCIKTPGDKLIF,TGTGCTCTTGGGGAACTCTGCATAAAGACACCCGGGGATAAACTCATCTTT
TRDV1,TRDD3,TRDJ1,few,CALGDPLTALGDTPLYTDKLIF,TGTGCTCTTGGGGACCCCTTGACCGCACTGGGGGATACCCCTTTGTACACCGATAAACTCATCTTT
TRDV1,.,TRDJ1,.,CALGDFFPLTDKLIF,TGTGCTCTTGGGGACTTTTTCCCGTTAACCGATAAACTCATCTTT
TRDV1,TRDD3,TRDJ1,.,CALTIGKGDIRYTDKLIF,TGTGCTCTGACGATCGGTAAAGGGGATATAAGGTACACCGATAAACTCATCTTT
TRDV1,.,TRDJ1,.,CALGEALGLLTDKLIF,TGTGCTCTTGGGGAAGCCTTAGGTCTTCTAACCGATAAACTCATCTTT